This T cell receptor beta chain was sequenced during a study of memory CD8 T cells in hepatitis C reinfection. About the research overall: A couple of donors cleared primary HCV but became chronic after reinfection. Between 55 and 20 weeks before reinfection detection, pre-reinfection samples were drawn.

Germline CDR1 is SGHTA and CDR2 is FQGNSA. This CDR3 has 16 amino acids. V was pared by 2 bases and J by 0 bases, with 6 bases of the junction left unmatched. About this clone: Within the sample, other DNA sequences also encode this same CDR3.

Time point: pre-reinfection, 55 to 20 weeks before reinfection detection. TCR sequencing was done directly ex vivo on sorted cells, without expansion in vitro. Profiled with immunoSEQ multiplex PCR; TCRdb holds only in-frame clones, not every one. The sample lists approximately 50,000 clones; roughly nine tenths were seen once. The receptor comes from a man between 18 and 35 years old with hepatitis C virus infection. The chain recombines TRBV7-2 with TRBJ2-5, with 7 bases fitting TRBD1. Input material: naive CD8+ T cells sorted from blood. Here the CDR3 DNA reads TGTGCCAGCAGCTTACGAACAGGGGAAGACCAAGAGACCCAGTACTTC. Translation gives CASSLRTGEDQETQYF.